A single sample is the source of the 21 T cell receptor beta chains below, sequenced in a study of T cell changes during pregnancy in multiple sclerosis. Profiling relied on immunoSEQ multiplex PCR, and the TCRdb table lists in-frame clones only, not all of them. The profile shows about 67,000 clones, 75% to 95% of them singletons. Sequences were derived from peripheral blood, sampled in the first trimester of pregnancy. The receptors shown here come from a female donor with multiple sclerosis, enrolled in a pregnancy study.

This sequence joins TRBV7-9 and TRBJ2-5, with D possibly being TRBD2 (6 bases). Trimming left V 5 bases short and J 7 bases short, with 23 bases between. The length of the CDR3 is 16 residues. Germline CDR1 is SEHNR and CDR2 is FQNEAQ (reference sequence). The chain's CDR3 is CASSPPVGRSKGTQYF. The CDR3 DNA follows: TGTGCCAGCAGCCCCCCAGTGGGGAGGAGCAAAGGGACCCAGTACTTC.

CDR3 amino acids: CASSEFGTVYGYTF. The CDR3 coding sequence is TGTGCCAGCAGTGAATTCGGGACAGTCTATGGCTACACCTTC. This chain joins TRBV25-1 and TRBJ1-2; 7 bases align to TRBD1. This CDR3 spans 14 amino acids. V shed 1 base, J shed 4 bases, and the junction held 3 bases outside the gene matches. In germline, CDR1 is MGHDK, CDR2 SYGVNS.

The chain joins TRBV5-4 to TRBJ2-5; D is ambiguous. Trimming took 0 bases from V and 1 from J, leaving 7 bases between them. In germline, CDR1 is SGHNT, CDR2 YYREEE (reference sequence). The CDR3 is made up of 14 amino acids. CDR3 sequence reads: CASSLGYRQETQYF. CDR3 nucleotides: TGTGCCAGCAGCTTGGGTTATCGCCAAGAGACCCAGTACTTC.

The J gene is TRBJ2-5, the V gene TRBV9, with 8 bases aligning to TRBD2. V dropped 4 bases and J dropped 5; count of bases not matched to a gene: 7. The V gene's germline CDR1 is SGDLS and CDR2 YYNGEE. CDR3 size: 14 residues. The CDR3 region is CASSNGTSGETQYF. CDR3 in DNA: TGTGCCAGCAGCAACGGGACTAGTGGCGAGACCCAGTACTTC.

CDR3 nucleotides: TGTGCCAGCAGCGACAGACAGGAGTACCAAGAGACCCAGTACTTC. It encodes CASSDRQEYQETQYF. V and J are TRBV11-2 and TRBJ2-5, with D maybe TRBD1 (6 bases). Between the trimmed V and J ends, which lost 5 bases and 0 bases, there was a span of 13 bases. The germline gives CDR1 SGHAT, CDR2 FQNNGV. This CDR3 is 15 amino acids long.

This chain connects TRBV2 to TRBJ2-5, with TRBD1 identical over 10 bases. The end of the DNA aligns better with TRBJ2-7, so the J call may be wrong. The germline V gene encodes CDR1 SNHLY and CDR2 FYNNEI. This CDR3 has 15 amino acids. Here the CDR3 DNA reads TGTGCCAGCAGTGCTAGGACAGGGGGTTCCTACGAGCAGTACTTC. Its translation: CASSARTGGSYEQYF.

This clone was found many times. This chain connects TRBV27 to TRBJ2-2, with D possibly TRBD1 on 6 matching bases. This CDR3 is 14 amino acids long. Trimming cost V 6 bases and J 6 bases, with 14 bases left between them. The V gene's germline CDR1 is MNHEY and CDR2 SMNVEV (reference sequence). This CDR3 reads CASSVTQGAGELFF. The CDR3 bases are TGTGCCAGCAGCGTAACACAGGGCGCCGGGGAGCTGTTTTTT.

The chain links TRBV12-5 to TRBJ1-1; D is undetermined. This CDR3 contains 14 residues. The germline V gene encodes CDR1 LGHNT and CDR2 FRNRAP. The V gene lost 4 bases and the J gene lost 5 bases, with 14 bases spanning the gap. CDR3 DNA: TGTGCTAGTGGTTCACAAAGCGCCGTGACTGAAGCTTTCTTT. The encoded protein is CASGSQSAVTEAFF.

V is TRBV5-8 and J is TRBJ1-5, with 8 bases aligning to TRBD1. CDR1 is SGHTS and CDR2 is YDEGEE in the germline V gene. Trimming at V came to 4 bases and at J to 1 base, leaving 4 bases not matched to a gene. The CDR3 runs to 15 residues. The CDR3 DNA is TGTGCCAGCAGCCACAGGGGGAGAAGCAATCAGCCCCAGCATTTT. This encodes CASSHRGRSNQPQHF.

This chain connects TRBV6-1 to TRBJ2-1; D may be TRBD1 (6 bases). Germline assignment: CDR1 MNHNS and CDR2 SASEGT. This CDR3 spans 16 amino acids. V lost 0 bases, J lost 7 bases, and 16 bases lay in between. CDR3 sequence: CASSEALRGPWNEQFF. Here the CDR3 DNA reads TGTGCCAGCAGTGAAGCGCTCAGGGGACCCTGGAATGAGCAGTTCTTC.

The chain links TRBV14 to TRBJ2-3; a weak D match, TRBD2 (6 bases). Trimming pared 7 bases from V and 2 bases from J, leaving 16 bases between. The CDR3 contains 15 residues. CDR1 and CDR2 from the germline V gene are SGHDN and FVKESK. CDR3 loop: CASTPGRGITDTQYF. For the CDR3, the DNA is TGTGCCAGCACCCCCGGACGGGGGATCACAGATACGCAGTATTTT.

The V gene is TRBV19, the J gene TRBJ2-3; perhaps TRBD2 as D (6 bases). Germline CDR1 and CDR2: LNHDA and SQIVND (reference sequence). Deletions cut 3 bases from V and 2 bases from J, with 12 bases between. This CDR3 has 15 residues. This CDR3 is CASSIMGGNTDTQYF. The CDR3, as DNA: TGTGCCAGTAGTATTATGGGGGGAAACACAGATACGCAGTATTTT.

This sequence joins TRBV29-1 and TRBJ1-2, with D maybe TRBD1 (5 bases). V was trimmed by 4 bases and J by 8 bases, leaving 8 bases between them. The CDR3 sequence is 10 residues long. Per the germline V gene, CDR1 is SQVTM and CDR2 is ANQGSEA. The CDR3 loop reads CSVATEGYTF. CDR3 nucleotide sequence: TGCAGCGTTGCGACAGAAGGCTACACCTTC.

The V and J genes are TRBV11-2 and TRBJ2-3, with 11 bases aligning to TRBD2. Losses at the gene ends were 2 bases for V and 0 bases for J; bases not matched to a gene: 7. Germline V CDR1 and CDR2: SGHAT, FQNNGV. The CDR3 is 18 residues long. The DNA of the CDR3 is TGTGCCAGCAGCTTATGGGGGAGACTAGCGGGAAGCACAGATACGCAGTATTTT. Residues: CASSLWGRLAGSTDTQYF.

The chain couples TRBV29-1 to TRBJ1-4; no definite D call. CDR1 SQVTM and CDR2 ANQGSEA come from the germline V gene. This CDR3 is 13 amino acids long. V lost 1 base and J lost 8, with 11 bases in between. The CDR3 nucleotides are TGCAGCGTTGAAGGAGCGGGTTGGGAAAAACTGTTTTTT. Translation: CSVEGAGWEKLFF.

The CDR3 DNA follows: TGTGCCAGCTCCCTGGGGGGGGAGCAGTTCTTC. It is translated as CASSLGGEQFF. The chain employs TRBV28 and TRBJ2-1; the match to TRBD2 covers 7 bases. This CDR3 comprises 11 residues. Per germline, CDR1 MDHEN and CDR2 SYDVKM. V lost 8 bases to trimming and J lost 10 bases; unmatched junction nucleotides: 5. The whole variable domain, remainder taken from reference TRBV28 and TRBJ2-1, is DVKVTQSSRYLVKRTGEKVFLECVQDMDHENMFWYRQDPGLGLRLIYFSYDVKMKEKGDIPEGYSVSREKKERFSLILESASTNQTSMYLCASSLGGEQFFGPGTRLTVL.

The gene calls are TRBV27 and TRBJ2-7; possibly TRBD2 for D (6 bases). V lost 5 bases and J 2 bases, leaving 10 bases between the germline ends. Germline-derived CDR1 and CDR2 are MNHEY and SMNVEV (reference sequence). This CDR3 contains 13 residues. The CDR3 bases are TGTGCCAGCAGTCCTGGAGGGGCCTACGAGCAGTACTTC. This gives the protein CASSPGGAYEQYF.

The chain employs TRBV19 and TRBJ1-2; the D gene is possibly TRBD1 (6 bases). The CDR3 sequence is 12 residues long. The germline V gene has CDR1 LNHDA and CDR2 SQIVND (reference sequence). V was cut by 2 bases and J by 7 bases, with 8 bases left in between. Written as DNA, the CDR3 is TGTGCCAGTAGTATACAGGGGTTTGGCTACACCTTC. Translating gives CASSIQGFGYTF.

The J gene is TRBJ2-6, the V gene TRBV5-1; 10 nucleotides line up with TRBD1. In germline, CDR1 is SGHRS, CDR2 YFSETQ. Losses at the gene ends were 3 bases for V and 0 bases for J; bases not matched to a gene: 3. CDR3 length: 17 residues. DNA for the CDR3: TGCGCCAGCAGCTCCGGACAGGGGGACTCTGGGGCCAACGTCCTGACTTTC. Amino acid sequence: CASSSGQGDSGANVLTF. Full variable domain (outside the CDR3, taken from reference TRBV5-1 and TRBJ2-6): KAGVTQTPRYLIKTRGQQVTLSCSPISGHRSVSWYQQTPGQGLQFLFEYFSETQRNKGNFPGRFSGRQFSNSRSEMNVSTLELGDSALYLCASSSGQGDSGANVLTFGAGSRLTVL.

This clone was observed once. This sequence joins TRBV29-1 and TRBJ2-7, with 10 bases fitting TRBD1. The germline V gene has CDR1 SQVTM and CDR2 ANQGSEA. The CDR3 length is 16 residues. V was pared by 2 bases and J by 5 bases, with 12 bases of the junction left unmatched. The CDR3 here is CSVEIPRTGGGDEQYF. As DNA, the CDR3 is TGCAGCGTTGAAATTCCCCGGACAGGGGGTGGTGACGAGCAGTACTTC.

The CDR3 loop is CASSQGPTSAASYEQYF. The CDR3 DNA follows: TGTGCCAGCAGCCAAGGTCCAACCTCGGCGGCCTCCTACGAGCAGTACTTC. J is TRBJ2-7 and V is TRBV4-2, with no clear D. Trimming stripped 1 base from V and 0 bases from J, with 16 bases between. The CDR3 spans 17 residues. Germline lookup yields CDR1 LGHNA and CDR2 YNFKEQ.